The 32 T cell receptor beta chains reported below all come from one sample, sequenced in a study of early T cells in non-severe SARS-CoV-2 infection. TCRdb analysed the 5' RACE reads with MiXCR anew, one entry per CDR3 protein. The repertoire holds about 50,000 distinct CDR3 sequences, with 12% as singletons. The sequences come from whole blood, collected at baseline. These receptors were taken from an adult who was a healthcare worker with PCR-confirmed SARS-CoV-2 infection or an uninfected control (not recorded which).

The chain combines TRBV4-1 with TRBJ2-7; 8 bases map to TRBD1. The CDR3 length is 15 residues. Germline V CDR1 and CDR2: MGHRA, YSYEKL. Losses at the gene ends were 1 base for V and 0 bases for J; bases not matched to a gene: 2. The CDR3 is CASSQGTGSSYEQYF. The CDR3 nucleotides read TGCGCCAGCAGCCAAGGGACAGGGAGCTCCTACGAGCAGTACTTC.

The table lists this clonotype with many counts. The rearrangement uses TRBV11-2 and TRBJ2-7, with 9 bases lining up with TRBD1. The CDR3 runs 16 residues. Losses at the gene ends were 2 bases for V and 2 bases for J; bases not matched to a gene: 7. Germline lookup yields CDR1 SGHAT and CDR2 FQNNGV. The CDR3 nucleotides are TGTGCCAGCAGCTTACTGCTTGGGACAGGGACCTACGAGCAGTACTTC. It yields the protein CASSLLLGTGTYEQYF.

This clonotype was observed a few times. The CDR3 region is CASRETAFNEQFF. In DNA form, the CDR3 reads TGTGCCAGCAGGGAGACTGCGTTCAATGAGCAGTTCTTC. The chain is built from TRBV28 and TRBJ2-1; D is uncertain. Trimming pared 6 bases from V and 6 bases from J, leaving 12 bases between. There are 13 residues in the CDR3. CDR1 and CDR2 from the germline V gene are MDHEN and SYDVKM.

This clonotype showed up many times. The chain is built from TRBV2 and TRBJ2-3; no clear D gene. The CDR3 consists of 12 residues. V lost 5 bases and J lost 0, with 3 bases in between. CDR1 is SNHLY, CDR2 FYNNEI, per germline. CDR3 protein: CASSPSTDTQYF. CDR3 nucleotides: TGTGCCAGCAGTCCTAGCACAGATACGCAGTATTTT.

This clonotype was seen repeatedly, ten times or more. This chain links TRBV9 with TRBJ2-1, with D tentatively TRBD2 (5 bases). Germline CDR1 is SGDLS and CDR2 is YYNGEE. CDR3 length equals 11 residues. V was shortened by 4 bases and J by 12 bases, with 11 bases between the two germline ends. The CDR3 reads CASSRYGGQFF. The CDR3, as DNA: TGTGCCAGCAGCCGCTATGGAGGGCAGTTCTTC.

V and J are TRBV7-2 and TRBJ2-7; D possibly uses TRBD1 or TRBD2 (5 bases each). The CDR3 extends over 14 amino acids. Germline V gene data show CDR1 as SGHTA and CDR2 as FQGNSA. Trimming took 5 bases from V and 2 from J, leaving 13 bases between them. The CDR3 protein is CASSPGTLAYEQYF. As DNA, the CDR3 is TGTGCCAGCAGCCCTGGGACCCTTGCCTACGAGCAGTACTTC.

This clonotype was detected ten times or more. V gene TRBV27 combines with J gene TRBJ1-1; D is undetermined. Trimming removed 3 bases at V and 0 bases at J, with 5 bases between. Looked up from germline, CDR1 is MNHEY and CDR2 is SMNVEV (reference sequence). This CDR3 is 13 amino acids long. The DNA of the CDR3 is TGTGCCAGCAGTTTGAGGTTGAACACTGAAGCTTTCTTT. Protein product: CASSLRLNTEAFF.

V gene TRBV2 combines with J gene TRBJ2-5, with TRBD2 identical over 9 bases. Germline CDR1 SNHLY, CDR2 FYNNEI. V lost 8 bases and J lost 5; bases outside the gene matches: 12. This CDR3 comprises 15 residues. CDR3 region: CASFRPAGGRETQYF. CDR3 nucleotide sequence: TGTGCCAGCTTCCGACCAGCGGGAGGACGGGAGACCCAGTACTTC.

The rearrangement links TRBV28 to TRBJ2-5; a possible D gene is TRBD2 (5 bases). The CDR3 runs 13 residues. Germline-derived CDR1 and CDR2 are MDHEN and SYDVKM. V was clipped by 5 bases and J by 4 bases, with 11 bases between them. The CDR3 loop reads CASSDVGGETQYF. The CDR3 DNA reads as TGTGCCAGCAGTGACGTAGGAGGAGAGACCCAGTACTTC. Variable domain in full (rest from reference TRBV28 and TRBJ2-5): DVKVTQSSRYLVKRTGEKVFLECVQDMDHENMFWYRQDPGLGLRLIYFSYDVKMKEKGDIPEGYSVSREKKERFSLILESASTNQTSMYLCASSDVGGETQYFGPGTRLLVL.

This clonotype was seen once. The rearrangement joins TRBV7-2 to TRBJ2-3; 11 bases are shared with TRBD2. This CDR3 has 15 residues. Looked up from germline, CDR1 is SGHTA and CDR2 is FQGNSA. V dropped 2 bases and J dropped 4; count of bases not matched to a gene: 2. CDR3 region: CASSLLAGGPDTQYF. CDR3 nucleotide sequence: TGTGCCAGCAGCTTACTAGCGGGAGGTCCAGATACGCAGTATTTT.

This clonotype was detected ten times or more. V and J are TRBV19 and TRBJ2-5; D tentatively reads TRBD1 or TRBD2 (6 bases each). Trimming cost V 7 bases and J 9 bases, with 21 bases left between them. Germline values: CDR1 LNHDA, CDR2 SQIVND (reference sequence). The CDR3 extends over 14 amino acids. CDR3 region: CASTRGPGFVAQYF. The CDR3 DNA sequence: TGTGCCAGTACTCGGGGGCCGGGGTTTGTGGCCCAGTACTTC.

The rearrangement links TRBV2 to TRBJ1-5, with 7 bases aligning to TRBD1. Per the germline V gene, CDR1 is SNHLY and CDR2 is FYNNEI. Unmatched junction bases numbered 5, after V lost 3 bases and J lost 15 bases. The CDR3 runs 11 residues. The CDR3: CASSERQGLHF. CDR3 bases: TGTGCCAGCAGTGAGAGACAGGGCCTGCATTTT.

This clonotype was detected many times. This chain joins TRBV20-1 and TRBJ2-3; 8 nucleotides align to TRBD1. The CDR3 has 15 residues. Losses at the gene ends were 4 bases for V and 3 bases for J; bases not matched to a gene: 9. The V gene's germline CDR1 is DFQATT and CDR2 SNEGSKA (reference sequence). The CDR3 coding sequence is TGCAGTGCTACCGTAGGACAGGGACGTACAGATACGCAGTATTTT. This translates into CSATVGQGRTDTQYF.

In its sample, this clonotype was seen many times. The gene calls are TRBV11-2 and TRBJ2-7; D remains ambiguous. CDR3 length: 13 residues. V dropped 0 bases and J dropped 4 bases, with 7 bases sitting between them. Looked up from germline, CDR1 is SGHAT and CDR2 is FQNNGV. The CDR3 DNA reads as TGTGCCAGCAGCTTAGATCGAGGATACGAGCAGTACTTC. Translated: CASSLDRGYEQYF.

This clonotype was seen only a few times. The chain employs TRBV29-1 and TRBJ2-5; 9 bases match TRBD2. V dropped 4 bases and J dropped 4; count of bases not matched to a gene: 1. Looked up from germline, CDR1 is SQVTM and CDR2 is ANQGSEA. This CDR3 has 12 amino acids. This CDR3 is CSVALAGETQYF. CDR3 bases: TGCAGCGTTGCACTAGCGGGAGAGACCCAGTACTTC.

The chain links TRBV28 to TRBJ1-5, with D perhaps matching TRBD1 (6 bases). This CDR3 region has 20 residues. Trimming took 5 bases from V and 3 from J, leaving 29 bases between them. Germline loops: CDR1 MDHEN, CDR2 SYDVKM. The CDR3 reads CASSLSRGVPHHLDNQPQHF. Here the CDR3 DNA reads TGTGCCAGCAGTCTCTCAAGGGGGGTGCCGCACCATTTAGACAATCAGCCCCAGCATTTT.

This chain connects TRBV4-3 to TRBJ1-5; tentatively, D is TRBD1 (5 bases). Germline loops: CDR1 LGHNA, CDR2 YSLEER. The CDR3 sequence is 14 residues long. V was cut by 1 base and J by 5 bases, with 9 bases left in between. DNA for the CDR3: TGCGCCAGCAGCCAAGGACAGAGTTATCAGCCCCAGCATTTT. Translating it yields CASSQGQSYQPQHF.

CDR3 sequence reads: CASSFGGSLETQYF. The CDR3 DNA follows: TGTGCCAGCAGTTTCGGCGGGAGCCTGGAGACCCAGTACTTC. The gene calls are TRBV28 and TRBJ2-5; 7 bases line up with TRBD2. Germline CDR1 is MDHEN and CDR2 is SYDVKM. The CDR3 has 14 residues. V shed 3 bases, J shed 5 bases, and the junction held 6 bases outside the gene matches.

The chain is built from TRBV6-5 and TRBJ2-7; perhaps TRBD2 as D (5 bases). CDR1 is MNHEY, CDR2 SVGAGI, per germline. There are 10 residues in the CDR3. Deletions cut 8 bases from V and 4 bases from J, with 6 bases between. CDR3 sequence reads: CASGLYEQYF. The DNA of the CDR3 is TGTGCCAGCGGACTGTACGAGCAGTACTTC.

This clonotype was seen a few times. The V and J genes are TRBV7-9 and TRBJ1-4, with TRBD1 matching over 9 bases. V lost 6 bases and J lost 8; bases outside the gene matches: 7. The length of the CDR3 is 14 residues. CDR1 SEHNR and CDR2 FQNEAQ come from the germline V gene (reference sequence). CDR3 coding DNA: TGTGCCAGCAGTTTCGGACAGGGGCGGGAAAAACTGTTTTTT. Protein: CASSFGQGREKLFF.

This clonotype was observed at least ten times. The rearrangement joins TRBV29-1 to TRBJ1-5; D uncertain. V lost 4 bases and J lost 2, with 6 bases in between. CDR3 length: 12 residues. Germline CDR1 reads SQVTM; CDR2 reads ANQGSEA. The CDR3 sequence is CSVGEGNQPQHF. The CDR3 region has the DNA TGCAGCGTTGGAGAGGGCAATCAGCCCCAGCATTTT. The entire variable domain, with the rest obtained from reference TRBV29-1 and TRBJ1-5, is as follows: SAVISQKPSRDICQRGTSLTIQCQVDSQVTMMFWYRQQPGQSLTLIATANQGSEATYESGFVIDKFPISRPNLTFSTLTVSNMSPEDSSIYLCSVGEGNQPQHFGDGTRLSIL.

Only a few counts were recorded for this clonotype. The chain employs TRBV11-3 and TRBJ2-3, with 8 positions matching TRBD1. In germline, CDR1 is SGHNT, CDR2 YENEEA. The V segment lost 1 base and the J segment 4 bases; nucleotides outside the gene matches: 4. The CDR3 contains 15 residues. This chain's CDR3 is CASSLGQGISDTQYF. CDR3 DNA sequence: TGTGCCAGCAGCTTAGGACAGGGGATCTCAGATACGCAGTATTTT.

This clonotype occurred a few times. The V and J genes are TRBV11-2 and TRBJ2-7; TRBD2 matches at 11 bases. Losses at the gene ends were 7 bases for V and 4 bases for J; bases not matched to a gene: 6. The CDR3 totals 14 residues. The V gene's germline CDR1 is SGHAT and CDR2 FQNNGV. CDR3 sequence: CASNLVAGGYEQYF. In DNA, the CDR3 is TGTGCCAGCAACCTCGTAGCGGGAGGGTACGAGCAGTACTTC.

CDR3 coding DNA: TGCGCCAGCAGTGGACAGACAGATACGCAGTATTTT. Its protein is CASSGQTDTQYF. This rearrangement joins TRBV10-2 to TRBJ2-3; D possibly corresponds to TRBD1 (5 bases). The germline V gene has CDR1 WSHSY and CDR2 SAAADI. The CDR3 is 12 residues long. V was cut by 4 bases and J by 3 bases, with 5 bases left in between.

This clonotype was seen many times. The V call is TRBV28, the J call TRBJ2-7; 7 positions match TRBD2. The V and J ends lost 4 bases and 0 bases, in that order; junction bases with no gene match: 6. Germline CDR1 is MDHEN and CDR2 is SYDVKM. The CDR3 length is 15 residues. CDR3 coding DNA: TGTGCCAGCAGTTATTTGGGGGGGGGCTCCTACGAGCAGTACTTC. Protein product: CASSYLGGGSYEQYF.

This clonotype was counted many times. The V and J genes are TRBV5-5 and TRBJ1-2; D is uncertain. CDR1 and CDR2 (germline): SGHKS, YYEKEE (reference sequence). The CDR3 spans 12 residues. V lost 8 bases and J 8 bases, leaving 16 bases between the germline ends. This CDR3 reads CASHPGGVGYTF. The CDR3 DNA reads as TGTGCCAGTCACCCTGGCGGGGTCGGCTACACCTTC.

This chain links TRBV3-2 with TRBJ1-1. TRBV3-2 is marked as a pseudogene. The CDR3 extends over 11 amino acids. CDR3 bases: TGTGCCAGCAGCCCCAATCCCAGGTGTTACTTT. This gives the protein CASSPNPRCYF.

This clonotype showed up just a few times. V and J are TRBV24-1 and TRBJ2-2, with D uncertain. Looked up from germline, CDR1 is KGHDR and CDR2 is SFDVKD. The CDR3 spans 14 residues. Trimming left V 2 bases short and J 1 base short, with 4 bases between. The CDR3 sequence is CATSDWVNTGELFF. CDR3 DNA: TGTGCCACCAGTGATTGGGTGAACACCGGGGAGCTGTTTTTT.

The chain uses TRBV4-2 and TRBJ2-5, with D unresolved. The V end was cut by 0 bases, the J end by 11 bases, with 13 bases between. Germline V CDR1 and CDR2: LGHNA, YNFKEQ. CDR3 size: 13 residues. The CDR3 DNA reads TGTGCCAGCAGCCAAGATTGGTCAACAGCTCAGTACTTC. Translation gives CASSQDWSTAQYF.

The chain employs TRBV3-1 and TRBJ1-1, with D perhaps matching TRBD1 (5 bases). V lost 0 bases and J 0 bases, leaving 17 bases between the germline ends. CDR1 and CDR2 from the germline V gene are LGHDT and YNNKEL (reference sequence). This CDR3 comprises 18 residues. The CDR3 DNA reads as TGTGCCAGCAGCCAAGAATCTGGGGCAGGCGGTGTGAACACTGAAGCTTTCTTT. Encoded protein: CASSQESGAGGVNTEAFF.

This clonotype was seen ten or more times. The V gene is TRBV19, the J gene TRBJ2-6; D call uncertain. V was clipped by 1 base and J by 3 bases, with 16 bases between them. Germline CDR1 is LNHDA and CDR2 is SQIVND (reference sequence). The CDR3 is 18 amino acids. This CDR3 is CASSIGNPFALGANVLTF. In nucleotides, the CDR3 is TGTGCCAGTAGTATAGGAAACCCGTTCGCGCTTGGGGCCAACGTCCTGACTTTC.

CDR3 DNA: TGCAGCGTTGGGGTGGGACATCCCCACCTGTTTTTT. This codes for CSVGVGHPHLFF. The V gene is TRBV29-1, the J gene TRBJ1-4, with D perhaps matching TRBD1 (6 bases). There are 12 residues in the CDR3. V dropped 4 bases and J dropped 14 bases, with 17 bases sitting between them. Looked up from germline, CDR1 is SQVTM and CDR2 is ANQGSEA. Complete variable domain (other parts from reference TRBV29-1 and TRBJ1-4): SAVISQKPSRDICQRGTSLTIQCQVDSQVTMMFWYRQQPGQSLTLIATANQGSEATYESGFVIDKFPISRPNLTFSTLTVSNMSPEDSSIYLCSVGVGHPHLFFGSGTQLSVL.